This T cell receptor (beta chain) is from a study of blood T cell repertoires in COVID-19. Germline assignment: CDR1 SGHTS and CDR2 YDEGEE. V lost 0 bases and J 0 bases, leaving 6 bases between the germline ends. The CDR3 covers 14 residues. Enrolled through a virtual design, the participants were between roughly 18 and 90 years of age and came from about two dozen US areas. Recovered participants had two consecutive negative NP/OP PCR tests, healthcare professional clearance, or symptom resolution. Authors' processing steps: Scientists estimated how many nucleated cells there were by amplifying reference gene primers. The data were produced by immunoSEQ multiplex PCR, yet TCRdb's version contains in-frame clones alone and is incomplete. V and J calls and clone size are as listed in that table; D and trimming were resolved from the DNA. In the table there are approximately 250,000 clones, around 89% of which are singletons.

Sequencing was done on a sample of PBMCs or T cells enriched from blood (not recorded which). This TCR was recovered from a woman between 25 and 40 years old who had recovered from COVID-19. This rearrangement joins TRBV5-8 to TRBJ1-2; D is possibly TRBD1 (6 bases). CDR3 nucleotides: TGTGCCAGCAGCTTGGCAGGGGCTAACTATGGCTACACCTTC. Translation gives CASSLAGANYGYTF.